The rows below give T cell receptor beta chains drawn from one sample of a study of blood T cell repertoires in COVID-19. Some clones are missing from TCRdb's copy, which holds only in-frame ones; the method was immunoSEQ multiplex PCR. Found here are fewer than 450,000 clones, 87% of them singletons; the top ten hold about 6%. Sample: peripheral blood. The receptors shown here come from a woman aged 50 to 65 with COVID-19, enrolled during active disease. Both conserved end residues are part of each CDR3. The D gene is left open where the match is weak. Size is stated for part of the rows, as once, few or many counts, or as a class when the clone is expanded.

V gene	D gene	clone size	J gene	CDR3 DNA	CDR3 protein
TRBV18	TRBD1	-	TRBJ2-6	TGTGCCAGCTCACCACTGGGACAGGGATTCTCTGGGGCCAACGTCCTGACTTTC	CASSPLGQGFSGANVLTF
TRBV18	TRBD1	-	TRBJ2-3	TGTGCCAGCTCACCGGGACAGGGGTCGTATTGGGATACGCAGTATTTT	CASSPGQGSYWDTQYF
TRBV18	TRBD2	few	TRBJ2-3	TGTGCCAGCTCACGCTTAGCGGGAGTTGGCACAGATACGCAGTATTTT	CASSRLAGVGTDTQYF
TRBV11-3	-	-	TRBJ2-2	TGTGCCAGCACCCCGACTAGTTCCGGGGAGCTGTTTTTT	CASTPTSSGELFF
TRBV20-1	TRBD1	-	TRBJ2-7	TGCAGTGCGAGTGACAGGGAATCCTACGAGCAGTACTTC	CSASDRESYEQYF
TRBV20-1	-	-	TRBJ1-2	TGCAGTGCTAGAATGGGAGGGGGCTACACCTTC	CSARMGGGYTF
TRBV9	-	-	TRBJ1-2	TGTGCCAGCAGCGTAGTCCGGGGATGGAACTATGGCTACACCTTC	CASSVVRGWNYGYTF
TRBV18	TRBD2	-	TRBJ2-7	TGTGCCAGCTCACCCGGGGCTAGCGGGAGCCACGAGCAGTACTTC	CASSPGASGSHEQYF
TRBV7-2	-	-	TRBJ2-3	TGTGCCAGCAGCTTAGCGGAGCGGTCAGATTTT	CASSLAERSDF
TRBV6-2/TRBV6-3	TRBD1	-	TRBJ2-2	TGTGCCAGCAGCCCCCGCCCGGGACAGAAAATTAGGGGCGGGGAGCTGTTTTTT	CASSPRPGQKIRGGELFF
TRBV4-2	TRBD1	-	TRBJ2-7	TGTGCCAGCAGCCAAATGACCGGGACAGGGTCCCACGAGCAGTACTTC	CASSQMTGTGSHEQYF
TRBV25-1	TRBD1	-	TRBJ2-1	TGTGCCAGCAGTAGGGGGCAACCCTACAATGAGCAGTTCTTC	CASSRGQPYNEQFF
TRBV11-2	-	-	TRBJ2-2	TGTGCCAGCAGCGTAGTGAGTGCCGGGGAGCTGTTTTTT	CASSVVSAGELFF
TRBV11-1	TRBD1	-	TRBJ2-7	TGTGCCAGCAGCGACCGGGACAGGGGTATGTACGAGCAGTACTTC	CASSDRDRGMYEQYF
TRBV29-1	-	-	TRBJ1-3	TGCAGCGTTGTTGAGGGTTCTGGAAACACCATATATTTT	CSVVEGSGNTIYF
TRBV19	TRBD1	-	TRBJ1-2	TGTGCCAGTAGTGTCCGGGACAGCCCGGGTCTAGGCTACACCTTC	CASSVRDSPGLGYTF
TRBV9	TRBD2	-	TRBJ2-2	TGTGCCAGCAGCGTAGAGGTCGGGCTAGCGGGAGAGGAGCTGTTTTTT	CASSVEVGLAGEELFF
TRBV7-3	TRBD2	-	TRBJ2-2	TGTGCCAGCAGCTTAATAGAGGCGGGAGCGCTCGGGGAGCTGTTTTTT	CASSLIEAGALGELFF
TRBV30	-	-	TRBJ2-1	TGTGCCTGCTTGTCGGGGAATGAGCAGTTCTTC	CACLSGNEQFF
TRBV5-1	-	-	TRBJ2-2	TGCGCCAGCAGCTTGGGTAGTCAGGGGCGCACCGGGGAGCTGTTTTTT	CASSLGSQGRTGELFF
TRBV27	-	-	TRBJ1-1	TGTGCCAGCAGCCAGAGGGAGAACACTGAAGCTTTCTTT	CASSQRENTEAFF
TRBV6-1	-	few	TRBJ2-7	TGTGCCAGCAGTGAAGCGTTCCGGGAGAACTCCTACGAGCAGTACTTC	CASSEAFRENSYEQYF
TRBV27	TRBD1	-	TRBJ1-5	TGTGCCAGCAGTTCCGGACAGGGAGACAATCAGCCCCAGCATTTT	CASSSGQGDNQPQHF
TRBV11-2	-	few	TRBJ1-5	TGTGCCAGCAGCTTAGATGGGAGAGGGGGAAGCAATCAGCCCCAGCATTTT	CASSLDGRGGSNQPQHF
TRBV25-1	TRBD2	-	TRBJ2-4	TGTGCCAGCAGTGAATCATCGGGGCTAGCGGGAGGAGACATTCAGTACTTC	CASSESSGLAGGDIQYF
TRBV4-2	TRBD1	-	TRBJ1-4	TGTGCCAGCAGCCTCAGTCGACAGGGAGCTAATGAAAAACTGTTTTTT	CASSLSRQGANEKLFF
TRBV30	-	-	TRBJ1-2	TGTGCCTGGTGTCTTCCGGGAGATGGCTACACCTTC	CAWCLPGDGYTF
TRBV7-9	-	few	TRBJ1-1	TGTGCCAGCAGCTGGGGAGGGCAGGGGAACACTGAAGCTTTCTTT	CASSWGGQGNTEAFF
TRBV12-5	-	-	TRBJ2-7	TGTGCTAGTGGCCCTAACAGGGATCTCTACGAGCAGTACTTC	CASGPNRDLYEQYF
TRBV6-1	-	-	TRBJ2-2	TGTGCCAGCAGTGGACTTGCGGGTCCGAACACCGGGGAGCTGTTTTTT	CASSGLAGPNTGELFF
TRBV4-3	-	-	TRBJ2-5	TGCGCCAGCAGCCGCTGGCAGGGGCCCCCTCAAGAGACCCAGTACTTC	CASSRWQGPPQETQYF
TRBV6-5	-	-	TRBJ2-1	TGTGCCAGCAGCCGTCAGGGGACCAATGAGCAGTTCTTC	CASSRQGTNEQFF
TRBV3-1/TRBV3-2	TRBD1	-	TRBJ1-2	TGTGCCAGCAGCCAACTGGGACAGGGGGCTAGCTATGGCTACACCTTC	CASSQLGQGASYGYTF
TRBV7-9	-	-	TRBJ2-1	TGTGCCAGCAGCCCCGGGACTCCAAGCCATGAGCAGTTCTTC	CASSPGTPSHEQFF
TRBV30	TRBD1	-	TRBJ1-6	TGTGCCATCAATTTGCAACCGGGACAGTATAATTCACCCCTCCACTTT	CAINLQPGQYNSPLHF
TRBV7-8	-	-	TRBJ1-2	TGTGCCAGCAGCTTAGTGAGGGGGTATGGCTACACCTTC	CASSLVRGYGYTF
TRBV6-2/TRBV6-3	-	-	TRBJ2-3	TGTGCCAGCAGTTATCAACTCGGCGGCATCCCCCAGTATGCGCAGTATTTT	CASSYQLGGIPQYAQYF
TRBV30	-	-	TRBJ1-5	TGTGCCTGGATTAGCCAGCCCCAGCATTTT	CAWISQPQHF
TRBV5-4	-	-	TRBJ1-3	TGTGCCAGCAGCTTGGGGGACACCGGTGCCAACACCATATATTTT	CASSLGDTGANTIYF
TRBV18	TRBD1	few	TRBJ2-7	TGTGCCAGCTCACCACTCTTTGATTCGGGACAGGGTGTCGAGCAGTACTTC	CASSPLFDSGQGVEQYF
TRBV4-2	TRBD1	-	TRBJ1-5	TGTGCCAGCAGCCAAGCGGTAAAGTCAGTAGGGGGCGACCAGCCCCAGCATTTT	CASSQAVKSVGGDQPQHF
TRBV5-4	-	-	TRBJ1-1	TGTGCCAGCAGCTTGGCCGGGGGGATCTTCGCTGAAGCTTTCTTT	CASSLAGGIFAEAFF
TRBV13	TRBD1	-	TRBJ1-6	TGTGCCAGCAGCTTAGACGGACAGGATAATTCACCCCTCCACTTT	CASSLDGQDNSPLHF
TRBV9	TRBD1	-	TRBJ1-6	TGTGCCAGCACTTTCGGGACAGGGCTCAATTCACCCCTCCACTTT	CASTFGTGLNSPLHF
TRBV28	-	-	TRBJ1-1	TGTGCCAGCAGTTCGGCCCGCGGGACGTTGAACACTGAAGCTTTCTTT	CASSSARGTLNTEAFF